A selection of T cell receptor beta chains follows, all from one sample in a study of PD-1 blockade in classical Hodgkin lymphoma. Libraries were prepared by immunoSEQ multiplex PCR; TCRdb keeps only in-frame clonotypes and omits some of them. The table records about 31,000 clones, 85% of them present only once. The sample here was CD4+ T cells from blood, taken at baseline. The origin of the receptors is a human donor with classical Hodgkin lymphoma. CDR3s include the opening cysteine and the closing phenylalanine or tryptophan. A D gene is named only where the DNA matches it firmly. The size field is filled for only some rows; it gives once, few, many or a size class.

j_gene: TRBJ2-2
v_gene: TRBV7-2
d_gene: TRBD2
abundance: .
CDR3aa: CASSLPRLAGGPNTGELFF
CDR3nt: TGTGCCAGCAGCTTACCCCGGCTAGCGGGAGGGCCGAACACCGGGGAGCTGTTTTTT

j_gene: TRBJ1-1
v_gene: TRBV5-1
d_gene: TRBD1
abundance: once
CDR3aa: CASSLAHNRGNTEAFF
CDR3nt: TGCGCCAGCAGCTTGGCGCACAACAGGGGGAACACTGAAGCTTTCTTT

j_gene: TRBJ2-7
v_gene: TRBV5-1
d_gene: TRBD1
abundance: .
CDR3aa: CASSLGQGNSYEQYF
CDR3nt: TGCGCCAGCAGCTTGGGACAGGGGAACTCCTACGAGCAGTACTTC

j_gene: TRBJ2-7
v_gene: TRBV7-2
d_gene: TRBD2
abundance: .
CDR3aa: CASSLVGGRDNEQYF
CDR3nt: TGTGCCAGCAGCTTAGTTGGCGGGAGAGACAACGAGCAGTACTTC

j_gene: TRBJ1-3
v_gene: TRBV4-2
d_gene: .
abundance: .
CDR3aa: CASSQEHSAGNTIYF
CDR3nt: TGTGCCAGCAGCCAAGAACACAGCGCAGGAAACACCATATATTTT

j_gene: TRBJ2-5
v_gene: TRBV18
d_gene: TRBD1
abundance: .
CDR3aa: CASSPPATGGMGQETQYF
CDR3nt: TGTGCCAGCTCACCACCGGCGACAGGGGGCATGGGCCAAGAGACCCAGTACTTC

j_gene: TRBJ1-1
v_gene: TRBV5-1
d_gene: .
abundance: .
CDR3aa: CASSLPRQVNTEAFF
CDR3nt: TGCGCCAGCAGCTTGCCTCGACAGGTGAACACTGAAGCTTTCTTT

j_gene: TRBJ2-1
v_gene: TRBV7-5
d_gene: .
abundance: .
CDR3aa: CASSPPSAGGGNEQFF
CDR3nt: TGTGCCAGCAGCCCTCCCTCAGCGGGAGGTGGCAATGAGCAGTTCTTC

j_gene: TRBJ1-2
v_gene: TRBV6-1
d_gene: .
abundance: .
CDR3aa: CASSPGRVNYGYTF
CDR3nt: TGTGCCAGCAGTCCGGGCAGGGTGAACTATGGCTACACCTTC

j_gene: TRBJ1-3
v_gene: TRBV19
d_gene: .
abundance: few
CDR3aa: CASSTQGSGNTIYF
CDR3nt: TGTGCCAGTAGTACTCAGGGTTCTGGAAACACCATATATTTT

j_gene: TRBJ2-2
v_gene: TRBV2
d_gene: TRBD1
abundance: few
CDR3aa: CASRGDRGTGELFF
CDR3nt: TGTGCCAGCAGGGGGGACAGGGGCACCGGGGAGCTGTTTTTT

j_gene: TRBJ2-2
v_gene: TRBV5-8
d_gene: .
abundance: .
CDR3aa: CASSLGWVLAGELFF
CDR3nt: TGTGCCAGCAGCTTGGGATGGGTCCTGGCCGGGGAGCTGTTTTTT

j_gene: TRBJ1-1
v_gene: TRBV9
d_gene: .
abundance: .
CDR3aa: CASSVVPTPSNTEAFF
CDR3nt: TGTGCCAGCAGCGTAGTCCCCACACCCTCGAACACTGAAGCTTTCTTT

j_gene: TRBJ2-1
v_gene: TRBV5-1
d_gene: .
abundance: .
CDR3aa: CASSLGEAGRARNEQFF
CDR3nt: TGCGCCAGCAGCTTGGGGGAGGCGGGAAGGGCTCGCAATGAGCAGTTCTTC

j_gene: TRBJ2-2
v_gene: TRBV14
d_gene: TRBD2
abundance: .
CDR3aa: CASSLGAGENTGELFF
CDR3nt: TGTGCCAGCAGCCTCGGCGCGGGAGAGAACACCGGGGAGCTGTTTTTT

j_gene: TRBJ1-1
v_gene: TRBV10-1
d_gene: TRBD1
abundance: .
CDR3aa: CASPGQGLNTEAFF
CDR3nt: TGCGCCAGCCCCGGACAGGGACTGAACACTGAAGCTTTCTTT

j_gene: TRBJ2-5
v_gene: TRBV4-1
d_gene: TRBD2
abundance: .
CDR3aa: CASSRTSGSTETQYF
CDR3nt: TGCGCCAGCAGCCGGACTAGCGGGAGTACCGAGACCCAGTACTTC

j_gene: TRBJ2-3
v_gene: TRBV5-4
d_gene: TRBD2
abundance: .
CDR3aa: CASSLGLAGGTDTQYF
CDR3nt: TGTGCCAGCAGCCTCGGACTAGCGGGGGGGACAGATACGCAGTATTTT

j_gene: TRBJ2-7
v_gene: TRBV7-2
d_gene: .
abundance: .
CDR3aa: CASSLGTTTYEQYF
CDR3nt: TGTGCCAGCAGCTTAGGAACTACTACATACGAGCAGTACTTC

j_gene: TRBJ1-4
v_gene: TRBV5-4
d_gene: .
abundance: .
CDR3aa: CASSSPRNEKLFF
CDR3nt: TGTGCCAGCAGCTCCCCCAGGAATGAAAAACTGTTTTTT

j_gene: TRBJ1-3
v_gene: TRBV11-2
d_gene: .
abundance: .
CDR3aa: CASSLEQPSYSGNTIYF
CDR3nt: TGTGCCAGCAGCTTAGAACAGCCGTCCTACTCTGGAAACACCATATATTTT

j_gene: TRBJ2-2
v_gene: TRBV15
d_gene: TRBD2
abundance: .
CDR3aa: CATSRTSGTNTGELFF
CDR3nt: TGTGCCACCAGCAGGACTAGCGGTACGAACACCGGGGAGCTGTTTTTT

j_gene: TRBJ1-5
v_gene: TRBV19
d_gene: .
abundance: .
CDR3aa: CASSIGGRLNQPQHF
CDR3nt: TGTGCCAGTAGTATAGGGGGCAGACTCAATCAGCCCCAGCATTTT

j_gene: TRBJ2-5
v_gene: TRBV4-2
d_gene: .
abundance: few
CDR3aa: CASSPSREQETQYF
CDR3nt: TGTGCCAGCAGCCCCAGCCGGGAGCAAGAGACCCAGTACTTC

j_gene: TRBJ1-3
v_gene: TRBV4-1
d_gene: .
abundance: once
CDR3aa: CASSQEGAGGNTIYF
CDR3nt: TGCGCCAGCAGCCAAGAGGGGGCCGGTGGAAACACCATATATTTT

j_gene: TRBJ2-1
v_gene: TRBV27
d_gene: .
abundance: few
CDR3aa: CASSWKGSNEQFF
CDR3nt: TGTGCCAGCAGTTGGAAAGGGAGCAATGAGCAGTTCTTC

j_gene: TRBJ1-2
v_gene: TRBV28
d_gene: TRBD1
abundance: .
CDR3aa: CASSLDRSGYGYTF
CDR3nt: TGTGCCAGCAGTCTGGACAGGAGCGGATATGGCTACACCTTC

j_gene: TRBJ1-1
v_gene: TRBV5-1
d_gene: .
abundance: .
CDR3aa: CASSGGIRLDAEAFF
CDR3nt: TGCGCCAGCAGCGGGGGGATTAGGCTTGACGCTGAAGCTTTCTTT

j_gene: TRBJ2-7
v_gene: TRBV19
d_gene: .
abundance: .
CDR3aa: CASSIGAGRNYEQYF
CDR3nt: TGTGCCAGTAGTATCGGGGCAGGGAGGAACTACGAGCAGTACTTC

j_gene: TRBJ1-2
v_gene: TRBV5-6
d_gene: TRBD1
abundance: .
CDR3aa: CASSLAGTGGGYGYTF
CDR3nt: TGTGCCAGCAGCTTGGCCGGGACAGGGGGAGGCTATGGCTACACCTTC

j_gene: TRBJ1-1
v_gene: TRBV7-9
d_gene: .
abundance: .
CDR3aa: CASRKSATEAFF
CDR3nt: TGTGCCAGCAGAAAATCGGCGACTGAAGCTTTCTTT

j_gene: TRBJ1-1
v_gene: TRBV19
d_gene: TRBD1
abundance: .
CDR3aa: CASSRLAGTANTEAFF
CDR3nt: TGTGCCAGTAGTAGGCTCGCCGGGACAGCGAACACTGAAGCTTTCTTT

j_gene: TRBJ2-3
v_gene: TRBV7-2
d_gene: TRBD2
abundance: .
CDR3aa: CASSLVGGSTDTQYF
CDR3nt: TGTGCCAGCAGCTTAGTAGGCGGGAGCACGGATACGCAGTATTTT

j_gene: TRBJ1-6
v_gene: TRBV9
d_gene: .
abundance: .
CDR3aa: CASSVRNSPLHF
CDR3nt: TGTGCCAGCAGCGTACGAAATTCACCCCTCCACTTT

j_gene: TRBJ2-1
v_gene: TRBV11-2
d_gene: TRBD2
abundance: .
CDR3aa: CASSLVTSGSYNEQFF
CDR3nt: TGTGCCAGCAGCTTAGTGACTAGCGGGAGCTACAATGAGCAGTTCTTC

j_gene: TRBJ2-3
v_gene: TRBV5-1
d_gene: .
abundance: .
CDR3aa: CASSLGGSGTDTQYF
CDR3nt: TGCGCCAGCAGCTTGGGAGGTAGTGGGACAGATACGCAGTATTTT

j_gene: TRBJ1-5
v_gene: TRBV25-1
d_gene: .
abundance: few
CDR3aa: CASSESSFSEQPQHF
CDR3nt: TGTGCCAGCAGTGAATCGAGCTTCTCGGAGCAGCCCCAGCATTTT

j_gene: TRBJ2-3
v_gene: TRBV18
d_gene: TRBD2
abundance: .
CDR3aa: CASSHSSGRANTDTQYF
CDR3nt: TGTGCCAGCTCACACTCTAGCGGGAGGGCGAACACAGATACGCAGTATTTT

j_gene: TRBJ2-7
v_gene: TRBV30
d_gene: TRBD2
abundance: .
CDR3aa: CAWSVSGGSRYF
CDR3nt: TGTGCCTGGAGTGTATCGGGCGGGAGTAGGTACTTC

j_gene: TRBJ2-3
v_gene: TRBV13
d_gene: TRBD2
abundance: .
CDR3aa: CASSERAGNRADTQYF
CDR3nt: TGTGCCAGCAGCGAGAGAGCGGGAAATCGGGCAGATACGCAGTATTTT

j_gene: TRBJ2-7
v_gene: TRBV6-5
d_gene: .
abundance: few
CDR3aa: CASSYGGGEQYF
CDR3nt: TGTGCCAGCAGTTACGGCGGCGGCGAGCAGTACTTC

j_gene: TRBJ2-2
v_gene: TRBV7-2
d_gene: .
abundance: .
CDR3aa: CASSFGPGELFF
CDR3nt: TGTGCCAGCAGCTTCGGGCCCGGGGAGCTGTTTTTT

j_gene: TRBJ1-5
v_gene: TRBV4-1
d_gene: .
abundance: .
CDR3aa: CASSQSAGQLNLAQHF
CDR3nt: TGCGCCAGCAGCCAGAGCGCTGGACAGCTGAACCTAGCCCAGCATTTT

j_gene: TRBJ1-4
v_gene: TRBV7-2
d_gene: TRBD1
abundance: .
CDR3aa: CASSSDRPTLGEKLFF
CDR3nt: TGTGCCAGCAGCTCGGACAGGCCAACCTTGGGTGAAAAACTGTTTTTT

j_gene: TRBJ1-5
v_gene: TRBV19
d_gene: TRBD1
abundance: .
CDR3aa: CASSWTGGSGLEGNQPQHF
CDR3nt: TGTGCCAGTAGTTGGACAGGGGGTAGCGGCCTCGAAGGCAATCAGCCCCAGCATTTT

j_gene: TRBJ2-5
v_gene: TRBV7-9
d_gene: .
abundance: .
CDR3aa: CASSPPIRVGQETQYF
CDR3nt: TGTGCCAGCAGCCCACCGATACGGGTGGGACAAGAGACCCAGTACTTC

j_gene: TRBJ1-2
v_gene: TRBV6-1
d_gene: TRBD1
abundance: .
CDR3aa: CASSVGTVKNYGYTF
CDR3nt: TGTGCCAGCAGTGTCGGGACAGTAAAGAACTATGGCTACACCTTC

j_gene: TRBJ2-1
v_gene: TRBV2
d_gene: .
abundance: .
CDR3aa: CASSEGGQIGSGEFF
CDR3nt: TGTGCCAGCAGTGAGGGTGGGCAGATCGGGAGTGGGGAGTTCTTC

j_gene: TRBJ2-5
v_gene: TRBV12-5
d_gene: .
abundance: .
CDR3aa: CASGLVPRGEETQYF
CDR3nt: TGTGCTAGTGGTTTGGTACCCAGGGGCGAAGAGACCCAGTACTTC

j_gene: TRBJ2-6
v_gene: TRBV10-1
d_gene: .
abundance: .
CDR3aa: CASGSSGANVLTF
CDR3nt: TGCGCCAGCGGGAGCTCTGGGGCCAACGTCCTGACTTTC

j_gene: TRBJ2-7
v_gene: TRBV19
d_gene: TRBD2
abundance: .
CDR3aa: CASSAPGLAGNSYEQYF
CDR3nt: TGTGCCAGTAGTGCCCCAGGACTAGCGGGAAACTCCTACGAGCAGTACTTC

j_gene: TRBJ2-5
v_gene: TRBV5-1
d_gene: .
abundance: once
CDR3aa: CASSPGARGETQYF
CDR3nt: TGCGCCAGCAGCCCGGGGGCTAGGGGAGAGACCCAGTACTTC

j_gene: TRBJ2-3
v_gene: TRBV4-3
d_gene: .
abundance: .
CDR3aa: CASSQDLKGSDTQYF
CDR3nt: TGCGCCAGCAGCCAAGATCTTAAAGGGTCAGATACGCAGTATTTT